The 23 T cell receptor beta chains below all came from one sample that was sequenced in a study of Ad26.COV2.S vaccination and SARS-CoV-2 variants. The method was immunoSEQ multiplex PCR; TCRdb's version includes in-frame clones alone and lacks a portion of them. The sample yields about 400,000 clones, approximately 92% seen once. Treatment given: around 19 received Ad26.COV2.S at low or high dose, single or two shots; about 5 received placebo; per-sample allocation not given. Collection of samples fell on day 63 after the first vaccine or placebo injection. The input for sequencing was peripheral blood, taken in a trial of Ad26.COV2.S vaccine versus placebo. These receptors all come from a person between 18 and 65 years old who received the Ad26.COV2.S COVID-19 vaccine or a placebo.

J is TRBJ2-7 and V is TRBV27; 9 bases line up with TRBD2. V lost 3 bases, J lost 2 bases, and 5 bases stayed unmatched. This CDR3 has 15 amino acids. Germline CDR1 and CDR2: MNHEY and SMNVEV (reference sequence). The CDR3 coding sequence is TGTGCCAGCAGTTTGGGCGGGAGGGGTCCCTACGAGCAGTACTTC. As protein: CASSLGGRGPYEQYF.

This rearrangement joins TRBV7-9 to TRBJ2-7; TRBD2 matches 11 bases. Germline-derived CDR1 and CDR2 are SEHNR and FQNEAQ (reference sequence). J lost 2 bases, V lost 5 bases, and 8 bases had no gene match. This CDR3 is built from 16 residues. CDR3 region: CASSLRIAGGPYEQYF. The CDR3 DNA reads TGTGCCAGCAGCCTTAGGATAGCGGGGGGGCCCTACGAGCAGTACTTC.

The chain uses TRBV6-5 and TRBJ2-4; TRBD2 agrees at 11 bases. J was trimmed by 3 bases and V by 6 bases; bases with no gene match: 4. Germline CDR1 reads MNHEY; CDR2 reads SVGAGI. CDR3 length: 15 residues. In nucleotides, the CDR3 is TGTGCCAGCAGAAATAGCGGGGGGGTCAAAAACATTCAGTACTTC. It translates to CASRNSGGVKNIQYF.

The chain carries TRBV24-1 and TRBJ1-6; D perhaps matches TRBD1 (6 bases). Trimming left V 0 bases short and J 6 bases short, with 11 bases between. CDR1 and CDR2 (germline): KGHDR, SFDVKD. This CDR3 is built from 16 residues. The CDR3 spells CATSDLGGQLNSPLHF. In DNA, the CDR3 is TGTGCCACCAGTGATTTGGGTGGACAGCTTAATTCACCCCTCCACTTT.

The V call is TRBV5-8, the J call TRBJ2-7; 7 bases are shared with TRBD1. Germline V gene data show CDR1 as SGHTS and CDR2 as YDEGEE. The CDR3 consists of 14 residues. V shed 4 bases, J shed 1 base, and the junction held 5 bases outside the gene matches. CDR3 bases: TGTGCCAGCAGCCCCGGGGACAGATCCTACGAGCAGTACTTC. It is translated as CASSPGDRSYEQYF.

The chain is built from TRBV5-4 and TRBJ2-3; TRBD2 aligns across 7 bases. The CDR3 consists of 15 residues. Trimming cost V 4 bases and J 7 bases; bases outside gene matches: 12. Per the germline V gene, CDR1 is SGHNT and CDR2 is YYREEE (reference sequence). The CDR3 bases are TGTGCCAGCAGCCGGGGATCCAGCGGGGAGAATACGCAGTATTTT. This encodes CASSRGSSGENTQYF.

The DNA for the CDR3 is TGTGCCAGCAGACTCAGAAGGGGAGATACGCAGTATTTT. It specifies CASRLRRGDTQYF. V is TRBV12-3 or TRBV12-4 and J is TRBJ2-3; tentative D call: TRBD1 (5 bases). Between the trimmed V and J ends, which lost 6 bases and 5 bases, there was a span of 12 bases. The length of the CDR3 is 13 residues.

Here the CDR3 reads CASSDGLAGGWNEQFF. For the CDR3, the DNA is TGCGCCAGCAGCGATGGACTAGCGGGGGGGTGGAATGAGCAGTTCTTC. The chain couples TRBV4-3 to TRBJ2-1, with TRBD2 matching over 15 bases. V shed 5 bases and J 7 bases; nucleotides not matched to a gene: 6. The CDR3 sequence is 16 residues long. Germline V gene lookup returns CDR1 LGHNA and CDR2 YSLEER.

The chain joins TRBV6-5 to TRBJ1-5, with D possibly TRBD1 on 6 matching bases. CDR1 and CDR2 (germline): MNHEY, SVGAGI. Trimming left V 2 bases short and J 3 bases short, with 8 bases between. The CDR3 runs 14 residues. CDR3 bases: TGTGCCAGCAGTTACGGGACAACCAATCAGCCCCAGCATTTT. Translation: CASSYGTTNQPQHF.

CDR3 nucleotides: TGTGCCAGCAGCTTGGGCGGAGGGAGATGGAATGGCTACACCTTC. It codes for CASSLGGGRWNGYTF. V usage is TRBV7-9 and J usage is TRBJ1-2; D is unclear. The V end was cut by 3 bases, the J end by 6 bases, with 17 bases between. CDR1 SEHNR and CDR2 FQNEAQ come from the germline V gene (reference sequence). The CDR3 spans 15 residues.

The rearrangement joins TRBV4-1 to TRBJ2-7, with 10 bases matching TRBD2. The V gene end was trimmed by 5 bases and the J gene end by 3 bases; junction bases not matched to a gene: 4. This CDR3 is 14 amino acids long. Germline CDR1 and CDR2: MGHRA and YSYEKL. CDR3 region: CASSNRLAGYEQYF. Here the CDR3 DNA reads TGCGCCAGCAGCAACCGACTAGCGGGCTACGAGCAGTACTTC.

This sequence joins TRBV19 and TRBJ1-5; D is unclear. The germline CDR1 and CDR2 sequences are LNHDA and SQIVND (reference sequence). This CDR3 is 15 amino acids long. Trimming took 0 bases from V and 0 from J, leaving 6 bases between them. This chain's CDR3 is CASSIERYSNQPQHF. CDR3 in DNA: TGTGCCAGTAGTATAGAACGGTATAGCAATCAGCCCCAGCATTTT.

The J gene is TRBJ1-2, the V gene TRBV10-3; 9 bases fit TRBD1. After removal of 6 bases from V and 0 bases from J, the junction contained 2 bases not matched to a gene. CDR3 length: 14 residues. Germline V gene lookup returns CDR1 ENHRY and CDR2 SYGVKD. The CDR3 nucleotides read TGTGCCATCAGACGGACAGGGGCTAACTATGGCTACACCTTC. Its translation: CAIRRTGANYGYTF.

This clone was counted once. The chain recombines TRBV11-2 with TRBJ2-7; D remains unclear. V was clipped by 4 bases and J by 2 bases, with 12 bases between them. Per the germline V gene, CDR1 is SGHAT and CDR2 is FQNNGV. CDR3 length: 14 amino acids. The CDR3 coding sequence is TGTGCCAGCAGCTCGGCGCCCGGACCCTACGAGCAGTACTTC. Its translation: CASSSAPGPYEQYF.

The chain uses TRBV7-2 and TRBJ2-5, with 13 bases that match TRBD2. The V and J ends lost 5 bases and 2 bases, in that order; junction bases with no gene match: 5. The germline CDR1 and CDR2 sequences are SGHTA and FQGNSA. This CDR3 comprises 16 residues. The CDR3 region is CASSMGLAGLQETQYF. CDR3 sequence (DNA): TGTGCCAGCAGCATGGGACTAGCGGGGCTACAAGAGACCCAGTACTTC.

The rearrangement uses TRBV7-6 and TRBJ1-4, with 9 bases lining up with TRBD1. Germline V CDR1 and CDR2: SGHVS, FNYEAQ. The junction had 11 bases not matched to a gene; V was cut back by 5 bases and J by 7 bases. The CDR3 covers 16 residues. CDR3 sequence: CASSPTSGTGLEKLFF. CDR3 nucleotide sequence: TGTGCCAGCAGCCCCACCTCCGGGACAGGGCTTGAAAAACTGTTTTTT.

The chain links TRBV4-3 to TRBJ1-2; 7 bases are shared with TRBD1. The CDR3 contains 11 residues. The J segment lost 4 bases and the V segment lost 8 bases, leaving 1 base of the junction unmatched. Germline CDR1 and CDR2: LGHNA and YSLEER. CDR3 bases: TGCGCCAGCGCAGGGGGCTATGGCTACACCTTC. Amino acid sequence: CASAGGYGYTF.

The rearrangement links TRBV29-1 to TRBJ1-4; possibly TRBD1 for D (6 bases). Germline V gene data show CDR1 as SQVTM and CDR2 as ANQGSEA. This CDR3 contains 16 residues. Trimming left V 6 bases short and J 3 bases short, with 20 bases between. The CDR3 here is CSVAGPGQRSNEKLFF. CDR3 bases: TGCAGCGTCGCGGGACCGGGACAACGTTCTAATGAAAAACTGTTTTTT.

The gene calls are TRBV6-5 and TRBJ2-7, with D tentatively TRBD1 (6 bases). The germline V gene encodes CDR1 MNHEY and CDR2 SVGAGI. Trimming cost V 7 bases and J 3 bases, with 16 bases left between them. The CDR3 contains 14 residues. The CDR3 sequence: CASNPTGQVYEQYF. In DNA form, the CDR3 reads TGTGCCAGCAACCCCACGGGACAAGTCTACGAGCAGTACTTC.

The genes are TRBV28 and TRBJ1-1; D is undetermined. Trimming cost V 1 base and J 8 bases, with 8 bases left between them. This CDR3 has 12 amino acids. Germline values: CDR1 MDHEN, CDR2 SYDVKM. The CDR3 DNA is TGTGCCAGCAGTTTATACGGGGTCGAAGCTTTCTTT. Translation: CASSLYGVEAFF.

The rearrangement links TRBV30 to TRBJ1-1, with D possibly matching TRBD1 (6 bases). With 2 bases removed from V and 3 bases from J, the gap between germline ends came to 13 bases. Germline V lookup: CDR1 GTSNPN, CDR2 SVGIG (reference sequence). This CDR3 region has 14 residues. In nucleotides, the CDR3 is TGTGCCTGGAGTAAAGCAGGGGTTTACACTGAAGCTTTCTTT. Protein product: CAWSKAGVYTEAFF.

The rearrangement links TRBV7-9 to TRBJ2-5, with 8 bases matching TRBD1. Germline CDR1 and CDR2: SEHNR and FQNEAQ (reference sequence). Trimming at V came to 1 base and at J to 4 bases, leaving 5 bases not matched to a gene. The CDR3 loop spans 15 amino acids. CDR3 in amino acids: CASSLGQGMVETQYF. In DNA, the CDR3 is TGTGCCAGCAGCTTAGGACAGGGGATGGTAGAGACCCAGTACTTC.

This chain joins TRBV3-1 (or the pseudogene TRBV3-2) and TRBJ2-7; 10 bases are a match to TRBD2. Germline values: CDR1 LGHDT, CDR2 YNNKEL (reference sequence). V shed 2 bases, J shed 1 base, and the junction held 8 bases outside the gene matches. This CDR3 has 17 amino acids. The CDR3 nucleotides read TGTGCCAGCAGCCAAAACAGCGGGGGGGCCTCTTCCTACGAGCAGTACTTC. Translating gives CASSQNSGGASSYEQYF.